The rows below give T cell receptor beta chains drawn from one sample of a study of blood T cell repertoires in COVID-19. Method: immunoSEQ multiplex PCR; TCRdb's copy keeps in-frame clones and lacks some. The table lists 94,000 or so clones, approximately 80% of them singletons. Sequencing was carried out using peripheral blood. The receptors were gathered from a man aged 60 to 69 with acute or convalescent COVID-19. CDR3s include the opening cysteine and the closing phenylalanine or tryptophan. The D gene is left open where the match is weak. Not every row has a clone size; where given, it reads once, few, many or a size class.

size: -
V: TRBV28
J: TRBJ1-1
D: TRBD1
DNA: TGTGCCAGCGGGACAGTTAACACTGAAGCTTTCTTT
CDR3: CASGTVNTEAFF

size: -
V: TRBV14
J: TRBJ2-2
D: TRBD2
DNA: TGTGCCAGCAGCCACGGACTAGCGGGGGGCCGCAGCGGGGAGCTGTTTTTT
CDR3: CASSHGLAGGRSGELFF

size: -
V: TRBV6-2/TRBV6-3
J: TRBJ1-2
D: -
DNA: TGTGCCAGCAGTCCCGGTCGCCGCTATGGCTACACCTTC
CDR3: CASSPGRRYGYTF

size: -
V: TRBV6-5
J: TRBJ1-2
D: -
DNA: TGTGCCAGCAGTACCCACCAGGGACTATATGGCTACACCTTC
CDR3: CASSTHQGLYGYTF

size: -
V: TRBV18
J: TRBJ1-1
D: TRBD1
DNA: TGTGCCAGCTCACCAGCCGGACAGGGCTCTGTTGAAGCTTTCTTT
CDR3: CASSPAGQGSVEAFF

size: -
V: TRBV6-5
J: TRBJ1-6
D: TRBD1
DNA: TGTGCCAGCAGCCCGGAGGACAGGCCGAATTCACCCCTCCACTTT
CDR3: CASSPEDRPNSPLHF

size: -
V: TRBV24-1
J: TRBJ2-3
D: TRBD2
DNA: TGTGCCACCAGTGATTCCGGGACTAGTATGGTGCGCGATACGCAGTATTTT
CDR3: CATSDSGTSMVRDTQYF

size: -
V: TRBV3-1/TRBV3-2
J: TRBJ1-1
D: -
DNA: TGTGCCAGCAGCCAAAAGCCGCCCCGCAGGCGGAACACTGAAGCTTTCTTT
CDR3: CASSQKPPRRRNTEAFF

size: -
V: TRBV29-1
J: TRBJ1-5
D: TRBD1
DNA: TGCAGCGTCGGGGGACAGAGCAATCAGCCCCAGCATTTT
CDR3: CSVGGQSNQPQHF

size: few
V: TRBV6-6
J: TRBJ2-5
D: TRBD2
DNA: TGTGCCAGCCTAAGCGGGGGGGGAGAGACCCAGTACTTC
CDR3: CASLSGGGETQYF

size: -
V: TRBV9
J: TRBJ2-7
D: -
DNA: TGTGCCAGCAGCGCCTGGGGGGGCGGCGAGCAGTACTTC
CDR3: CASSAWGGGEQYF

size: -
V: TRBV29-1
J: TRBJ1-4
D: -
DNA: TGCAGCGTTGCAACAGGGCCAAATGAAAAACTGTTTTTT
CDR3: CSVATGPNEKLFF

size: once
V: TRBV7-9
J: TRBJ2-5
D: TRBD1
DNA: TGTGCCAGCAGCCAGGGGGTCGGGACCCAGTACTTC
CDR3: CASSQGVGTQYF

size: -
V: TRBV2
J: TRBJ1-6
D: -
DNA: TGTGCCAGCAGTGATGCGTTTTCACCCCTCCACTTT
CDR3: CASSDAFSPLHF

size: -
V: TRBV6-1
J: TRBJ1-5
D: -
DNA: TGTGCCAGCAGTGAGGGGTCAGGGAGGAACCAGCCCCAGCATTTT
CDR3: CASSEGSGRNQPQHF

size: -
V: TRBV10-3
J: TRBJ2-7
D: -
DNA: TGTGCCATCGGGCCAGGTACCTACGAGCAGTACTTC
CDR3: CAIGPGTYEQYF

size: -
V: TRBV4-1
J: TRBJ1-3
D: -
DNA: TGCGCCAGCAGCCAACCGTTAGGGGCCATATATTTT
CDR3: CASSQPLGAIYF

size: -
V: TRBV19
J: TRBJ1-5
D: TRBD1
DNA: TGTGCCAGTAGTAGGGACAGGGAAGAGCCCCAGCATTTT
CDR3: CASSRDREEPQHF